This T cell receptor beta chain was obtained from a study of identical twins. TCRdb re-called the 5' RACE reads with MiXCR, one entry per CDR3 protein. The table lists around 490,000 distinct CDR3 sequences, roughly an eighth of them singletons, with about 1% in the top ten. In its sample, this clonotype was seen a few times. This CDR3 has 14 amino acids. J was trimmed by 6 bases and V by 1 base; bases with no gene match: 5. The germline V gene encodes CDR1 SGHKS and CDR2 YYEKEE (reference sequence). These sequences were also reported in another study, on yellow fever vaccine responses in identical twins.

Sequencing was carried out using CD4+ T cells sorted from blood. The chain couples TRBV5-5 to TRBJ1-1, with 8 positions matching TRBD1. The sequence was collected from a woman aged 18-29 years in good health. For the CDR3, the DNA is TGTGCCAGCAGCTTGACAGGGGGTTTGGCTGAAGCTTTCTTT. Its protein product is CASSLTGGLAEAFF.